This TCR beta chain was identified during a study of shared clonotypes between healthy human individuals. Only a few counts were recorded for this clone. Only Caucasian adults living in Nashville, Tennessee served as donors. Deep was the level at which the assay was run. Here immunoSEQ multiplex PCR was the method, and the copy in TCRdb shows in-frame clones only, minus some. There are about 490,000 clones in the sample; 76% occur only once, and 10% to 15% lies in the top ten. Germline V gives CDR1 MNHNS, CDR2 SASEGT. The CDR3 length is 13 residues. The trim removed 1 base at V and 13 bases at J, leaving 5 bases unmatched.

Input material: PBMCs. This sequence was found in a woman in her thirties or forties in good health. Some clones in this sample may be carry-over from other donors' samples. This sequence joins TRBV6-1 and TRBJ2-1, with TRBD1 matching 9 bases. In DNA form, the CDR3 reads TGTGCCAGCAGTGAAGGAGGGACAGGGAATCAGTTCTTC. This gives the protein CASSEGGTGNQFF.